The TCR beta chain under discussion was sequenced for a study of T cell responses to AZD1222 COVID-19 vaccine. Germline CDR1 is SEHNR and CDR2 is FQNEAQ (reference sequence). The CDR3 totals 14 residues. V was cut by 1 base and J by 3 bases, with 4 bases left in between. With regard to this clone: What it binds is not known.

General study findings and limits: Clonal diversity was possibly underestimated, and the donors were mostly white British, with more females. The study found Spike-specific TCR breadth and depth rose after two AZD1222 doses.

Profiled with immunoSEQ multiplex PCR; TCRdb holds only in-frame clones, not every one. The data show some 86,000 clones, approximately 80% seen once. Sequencing was performed on peripheral blood, taken on day 0 of AZD1222 vaccination. The sequence was collected from an adult in good health. V is TRBV7-9 and J is TRBJ1-6; D is undetermined. In DNA form, the CDR3 reads TGTGCCAGCAGCTTAGGAAGCTATAATTCACCCCTCCACTTT. Protein: CASSLGSYNSPLHF.